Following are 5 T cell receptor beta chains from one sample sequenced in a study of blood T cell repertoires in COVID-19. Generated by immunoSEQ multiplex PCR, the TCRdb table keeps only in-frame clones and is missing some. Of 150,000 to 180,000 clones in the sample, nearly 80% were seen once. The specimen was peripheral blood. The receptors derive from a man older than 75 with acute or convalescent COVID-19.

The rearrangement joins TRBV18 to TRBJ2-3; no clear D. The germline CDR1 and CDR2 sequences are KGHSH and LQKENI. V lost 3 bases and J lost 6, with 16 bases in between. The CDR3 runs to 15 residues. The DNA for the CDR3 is TGTGCCAGCTCACCGAACATCCTGTCCGGGGATACGCAGTATTTT. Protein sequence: CASSPNILSGDTQYF.

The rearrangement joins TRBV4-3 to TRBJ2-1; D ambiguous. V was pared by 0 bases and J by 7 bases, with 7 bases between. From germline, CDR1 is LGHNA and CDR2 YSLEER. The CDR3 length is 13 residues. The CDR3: CASSQERLNEQFF. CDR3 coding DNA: TGCGCCAGCAGCCAAGAGCGGCTTAATGAGCAGTTCTTC.

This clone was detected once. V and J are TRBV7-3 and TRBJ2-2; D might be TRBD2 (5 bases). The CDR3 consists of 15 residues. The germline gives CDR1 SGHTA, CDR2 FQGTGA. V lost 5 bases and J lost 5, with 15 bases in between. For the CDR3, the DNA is TGTGCCAGCAGCCAGGATCCCGGGGTTACCGGGGAGCTGTTTTTT. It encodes CASSQDPGVTGELFF.

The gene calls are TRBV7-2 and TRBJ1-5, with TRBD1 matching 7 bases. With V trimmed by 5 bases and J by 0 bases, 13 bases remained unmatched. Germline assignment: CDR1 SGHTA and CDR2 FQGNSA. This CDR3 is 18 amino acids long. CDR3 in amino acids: CASSPGGTAVYSNQPQHF. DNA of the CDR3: TGTGCCAGCAGCCCGGGGGGGACAGCCGTTTATAGCAATCAGCCCCAGCATTTT.

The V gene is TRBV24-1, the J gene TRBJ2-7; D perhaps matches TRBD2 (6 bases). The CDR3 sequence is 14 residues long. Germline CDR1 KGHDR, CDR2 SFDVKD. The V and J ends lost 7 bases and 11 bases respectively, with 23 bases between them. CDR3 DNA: TGTGCCACCAGGGTAATGGACGAGGGATCGGGGGAGTACGTC. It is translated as CATRVMDEGSGEYV.